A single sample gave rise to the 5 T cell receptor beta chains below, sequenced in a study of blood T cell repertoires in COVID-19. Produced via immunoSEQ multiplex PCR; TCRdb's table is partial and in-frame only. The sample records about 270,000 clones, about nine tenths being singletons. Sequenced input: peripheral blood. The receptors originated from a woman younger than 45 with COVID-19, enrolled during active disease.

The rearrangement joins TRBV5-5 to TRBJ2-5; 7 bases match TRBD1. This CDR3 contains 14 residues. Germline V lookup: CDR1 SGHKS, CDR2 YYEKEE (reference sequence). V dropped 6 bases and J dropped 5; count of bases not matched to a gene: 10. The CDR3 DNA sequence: TGTGCCAGCACCCTACAGGGGATACGGGAGACCCAGTACTTC. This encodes CASTLQGIRETQYF.

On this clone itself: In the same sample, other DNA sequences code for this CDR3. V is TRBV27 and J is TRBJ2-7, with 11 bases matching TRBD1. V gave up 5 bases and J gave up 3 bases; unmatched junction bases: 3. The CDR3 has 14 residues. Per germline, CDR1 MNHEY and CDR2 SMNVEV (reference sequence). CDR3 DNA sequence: TGTGCCAGCAGTCCTGGGACAGGGGGCTACGAGCAGTACTTC. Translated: CASSPGTGGYEQYF.

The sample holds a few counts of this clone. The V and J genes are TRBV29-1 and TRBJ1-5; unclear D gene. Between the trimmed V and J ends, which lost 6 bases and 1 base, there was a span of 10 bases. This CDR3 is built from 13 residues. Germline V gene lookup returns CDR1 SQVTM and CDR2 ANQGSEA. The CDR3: CSVAMNSNQPQHF. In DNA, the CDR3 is TGCAGCGTAGCGATGAACAGCAATCAGCCCCAGCATTTT.

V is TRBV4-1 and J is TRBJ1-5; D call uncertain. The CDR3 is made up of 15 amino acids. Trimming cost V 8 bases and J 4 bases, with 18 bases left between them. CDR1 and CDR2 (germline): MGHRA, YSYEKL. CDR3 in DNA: TGCGCCAGCCAAACTAGGGCCTTACGAAATCAGCCCCAGCATTTT. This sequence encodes CASQTRALRNQPQHF.

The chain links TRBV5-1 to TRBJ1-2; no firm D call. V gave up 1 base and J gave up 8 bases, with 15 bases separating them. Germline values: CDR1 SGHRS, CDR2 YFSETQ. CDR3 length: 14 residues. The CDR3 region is CASSLSPGKTGYTF. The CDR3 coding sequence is TGCGCCAGCAGCTTGAGTCCGGGGAAGACCGGCTACACCTTC.